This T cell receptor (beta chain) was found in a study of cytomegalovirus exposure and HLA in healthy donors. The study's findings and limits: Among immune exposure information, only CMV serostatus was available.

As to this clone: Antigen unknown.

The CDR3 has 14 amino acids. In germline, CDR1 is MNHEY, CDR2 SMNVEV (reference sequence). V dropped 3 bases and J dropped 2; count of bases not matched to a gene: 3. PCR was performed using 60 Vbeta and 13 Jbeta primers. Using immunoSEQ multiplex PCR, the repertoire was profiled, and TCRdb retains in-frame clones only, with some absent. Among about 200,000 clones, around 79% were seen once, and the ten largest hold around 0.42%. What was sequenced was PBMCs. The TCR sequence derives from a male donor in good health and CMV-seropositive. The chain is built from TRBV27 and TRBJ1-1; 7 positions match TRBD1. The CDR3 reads CASSLGDSNTEAFF. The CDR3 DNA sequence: TGTGCCAGCAGTTTGGGGGACAGTAACACTGAAGCTTTCTTT.